This T cell receptor beta chain was sequenced for a study of CXCR3-negative and CXCR3-positive naive CD8 T cells. The CDR3 runs to 14 residues. The germline V gene encodes CDR1 SQVTM and CDR2 ANQGSEA. To note about this clonotype: The antigen is unknown.

UMI-labeled 5' RACE TRB cDNA libraries were prepared from the cells. TCRdb re-analyzed the 5' RACE reads; it lists each CDR3 protein once, without DNA. This table lists over 95,000 distinct CDR3 sequences. Findings and limits, study-wide: Hydrophobicity of TRB CDR3s was greater in CXCR3-positive naive cells than in CXCR3-negative naive cells. Partially decreased CXCR3 expression was recorded after cryopreservation, and fresh PBMCs were used in most assays.

Sequencing used naive CXCR3+ CD8+ T cells from blood. Subset specified: CD45RO-CCR7+CD27+CD95- naive CD8+ T cells expressing CXCR3 (TNR3+). The TCR originated in a human donor in good health. Some clones in this sample may be carry-over from other donors' samples. The chain carries TRBV29-1 and TRBJ2-2; TCRdb's D gene call, TRBD2, goes unchecked for lack of DNA. CDR3 residues: CSVEGDLSPGELFF.